This T cell receptor beta chain was captured by sequencing in a study of lymphopenia after photon versus proton radiotherapy. Study conclusions and caveats: Proton therapy kept repertoires fairly stable, unlike photons, which gained effector/memory cells. Better survival with proton therapy was suggested as possible, not demonstrated. After the lymphocyte nadir, photon-treated repertoires showed oligoclonal expansion, especially of CD8+ Temra cells. Post-nadir TCR diversity decline inversely tracked overall survival among those who died.

V was pared by 7 bases and J by 1 base, with 15 bases of the junction left unmatched. This CDR3 has 18 amino acids. Germline lookup yields CDR1 SGHNT and CDR2 YYREEE (reference sequence). A word on this clone: Antigen: not known.

Generated by immunoSEQ multiplex PCR, the TCRdb table keeps only in-frame clones and is missing some. The sample yields about 160,000 clones, around 85% seen once. The sample in question was peripheral blood, obtained from a patient treated with photon-based radiotherapy. The receptor was isolated from a man aged 50 to 59 with gastric cancer. This chain uses TRBV5-4 with TRBJ2-2; 8 nucleotides align to TRBD1. The CDR3 protein is CASRSPEGQGMNTGELFF. DNA of the CDR3: TGTGCCAGCCGCTCTCCCGAAGGACAGGGTATGAACACCGGGGAGCTGTTTTTT.